The 22 T cell receptor beta chains below were found in one sample sequenced in a study of cytomegalovirus exposure and HLA in healthy donors. PCR amplification relied on 60 Vbeta primers (plus 13 Jbeta primers). The data were produced by immunoSEQ multiplex PCR, yet TCRdb's version contains in-frame clones alone and is incomplete. Of over 150,000 clones listed, roughly two thirds were seen once; the top ten hold 2.5% to 3.5%. The sample comprised PBMCs. These TCRs come from a woman aged 40-49 years in good health and CMV-seropositive.

In its sample, this clone was seen once. In nucleotides, the CDR3 is TGTGCCAGCAGCTTGTCCGCGGGAACTAACTATGGCTACACCTTC. It specifies CASSLSAGTNYGYTF. V gene TRBV5-4 combines with J gene TRBJ1-2; unclear D gene. This CDR3 has 15 amino acids. The germline V and J ends were trimmed by 1 base and 0 bases, with 10 bases remaining between them. The germline CDR1 and CDR2 sequences are SGHNT and YYREEE (reference sequence).

The V call is TRBV5-4, the J call TRBJ2-7; TRBD2 agrees at 10 bases. CDR3 length: 15 amino acids. V was clipped by 1 base and J by 3 bases; unmatched bases: 4. The germline V gene has CDR1 SGHNT and CDR2 YYREEE (reference sequence). The chain's CDR3 is CASSLKGTSVYEQYF. The CDR3 DNA reads as TGTGCCAGCAGCTTGAAAGGGACTAGCGTCTACGAGCAGTACTTC.

The chain links TRBV19 to TRBJ1-1; D call uncertain. Trimming removed 3 bases at V and 4 bases at J, with 9 bases between. The germline gives CDR1 LNHDA, CDR2 SQIVND (reference sequence). The CDR3 is made up of 13 amino acids. CDR3 protein: CASSITTFTEAFF. In DNA, the CDR3 is TGTGCCAGTAGTATTACAACCTTCACTGAAGCTTTCTTT.

V and J are TRBV11-2 and TRBJ2-1; 9 bases match TRBD2. The V and J ends lost 5 bases and 0 bases, in that order; junction bases with no gene match: 2. Germline CDR1 SGHAT, CDR2 FQNNGV. The CDR3 totals 15 residues. The CDR3 DNA follows: TGTGCCAGCAGCCTTAGCGGGAGCTCCTACAATGAGCAGTTCTTC. Translating gives CASSLSGSSYNEQFF.

This sequence joins TRBV2 and TRBJ1-5; a weak D match, TRBD1 (5 bases). The CDR3 sequence is 15 residues long. The V and J ends lost 3 bases and 1 base respectively, with 10 bases between them. Germline V CDR1 and CDR2: SNHLY, FYNNEI. The CDR3 DNA reads as TGTGCCAGCAGTGAGTCGGGGGACAGCAATCAGCCCCAGCATTTT. Protein product: CASSESGDSNQPQHF.

This clone was recorded only once. This chain links TRBV9 with TRBJ2-7; 7 nucleotides line up with TRBD1. The CDR3 has 15 residues. The junction had 11 bases not matched to a gene; V was cut back by 1 base and J by 7 bases. Per germline, CDR1 SGDLS and CDR2 YYNGEE. The CDR3 loop is CASSVNRGKDGEQYF. The CDR3 DNA follows: TGTGCCAGCAGCGTAAACAGGGGTAAAGACGGAGAGCAGTACTTC.

The chain employs TRBV19 and TRBJ2-1; the match to TRBD1 covers 8 bases. Germline V lookup: CDR1 LNHDA, CDR2 SQIVND (reference sequence). The length of the CDR3 is 14 residues. Germline trimming cut 5 bases from V and 6 bases from J; bases unmatched to any gene: 6. As DNA, the CDR3 is TGTGCCAGTAGTCCTCAGGGGGCGCGCAATGAGCAGTTCTTC. Translation: CASSPQGARNEQFF. Complete variable domain (other parts from reference TRBV19 and TRBJ2-1): DGGITQSPKYLFRKEGQNVTLSCEQNLNHDAMYWYRQDPGQGLRLIYYSQIVNDFQKGDIAEGYSVSREKKESFPLTVTSAQKNPTAFYLCASSPQGARNEQFFGPGTRLTVL.

This chain's CDR3 is CASSLRGAAAFEQYF. In DNA form, the CDR3 reads TGTGCCAGCAGCTTGCGGGGGGCCGCAGCCTTCGAGCAGTACTTC. The rearrangement links TRBV13 to TRBJ2-7; the match to TRBD2 covers 8 bases. V was pared by 3 bases and J by 6 bases, with 10 bases of the junction left unmatched. The CDR3 consists of 15 residues. Germline CDR1 reads PRHDT; CDR2 reads FYEKMQ (reference sequence).

This chain connects TRBV7-9 to TRBJ1-2; D is possibly TRBD1 (6 bases). The germline CDR1 and CDR2 sequences are SEHNR and FQNEAQ (reference sequence). V was pared by 2 bases and J by 4 bases, with 14 bases between. CDR3 length: 15 residues. For the CDR3, the DNA is TGTGCCAGCAGCTTATTGTCGGGGGGGGCCTATGGCTACACCTTC. Protein sequence: CASSLLSGGAYGYTF.

This clone has just a few counts. The chain recombines TRBV21-1 with TRBJ1-1. TRBV21-1 is a pseudogene. The CDR3 is 16 residues long. CDR3 sequence reads: CASSNGEPPSIAEAFF. CDR3 bases: TGTGCCAGCAGCAACGGGGAGCCCCCGTCGATCGCTGAAGCTTTCTTT.

The chain joins TRBV11-3 to TRBJ2-5; no definite D call. The germline V gene encodes CDR1 SGHNT and CDR2 YENEEA. V was cut by 1 base and J by 1 base, with 7 bases left in between. The length of the CDR3 is 14 residues. The CDR3: CASSLGRAQETQYF. The CDR3 nucleotides read TGTGCCAGCAGCTTAGGTAGAGCCCAAGAGACCCAGTACTTC.

The chain couples TRBV28 to TRBJ2-2, with TRBD1 as a possible D gene (5 bases). The CDR3 is made up of 15 amino acids. With 3 bases removed from V and 2 bases from J, the gap between germline ends came to 10 bases. Germline-derived CDR1 and CDR2 are MDHEN and SYDVKM. The CDR3 protein is CASSFSGANTGELFF. The DNA of the CDR3 is TGTGCCAGCAGTTTCTCTGGGGCTAACACCGGGGAGCTGTTTTTT.

The rearrangement links TRBV10-3 to TRBJ1-4; possible D gene TRBD1, 6 bases. CDR3 length equals 13 residues. Germline V gives CDR1 ENHRY, CDR2 SYGVKD. The V end was cut by 6 bases, the J end by 6 bases, with 11 bases between. The CDR3 nucleotides read TGTGCCATCAGGGGGGCGGCAGATGAAAAACTGTTTTTT. Translation: CAIRGAADEKLFF.

This chain connects TRBV6-5 to TRBJ1-2; TRBD1 matches 8 bases. The CDR3 runs to 14 residues. Germline V gene lookup returns CDR1 MNHEY and CDR2 SVGAGI. The V segment lost 2 bases and the J segment 8 bases; nucleotides outside the gene matches: 7. The CDR3 region is CASSYGDRGSGYTF. CDR3 DNA: TGTGCCAGCAGTTACGGAGACAGGGGATCCGGCTACACCTTC.

This sequence joins TRBV7-9 and TRBJ2-7; D is undetermined. V was clipped by 3 bases and J by 2 bases, with 8 bases between them. Germline values: CDR1 SEHNR, CDR2 FQNEAQ (reference sequence). This CDR3 is built from 13 residues. DNA for the CDR3: TGTGCCAGCAGCTTCGGTATGCCCTACGAGCAGTACTTC. Translation gives CASSFGMPYEQYF.

This clone was picked up one time. This sequence joins TRBV2 and TRBJ2-3; TRBD2 matches at 7 bases. Germline CDR1 SNHLY, CDR2 FYNNEI. The CDR3 is 15 amino acids. The V and J ends lost 9 bases and 4 bases, in that order; junction bases with no gene match: 13. The CDR3 DNA is TGTGCCAGTGGGCCGGGGGAGGGCCGAGCAGATACGCAGTATTTT. Translation: CASGPGEGRADTQYF.

The chain links TRBV6-5 to TRBJ2-1; D gene ambiguous. The CDR3 length is 15 residues. Germline assignment: CDR1 MNHEY and CDR2 SVGAGI. V was shortened by 0 bases and J by 9 bases, with 15 bases between the two germline ends. The CDR3 is CASSYSTVLRSEQFF. The CDR3 nucleotides are TGTGCCAGCAGTTACTCTACGGTCCTAAGGAGTGAGCAGTTCTTC.

The V and J genes are TRBV6-4 and TRBJ1-4; the match to TRBD1 covers 7 bases. CDR1 and CDR2 (germline): MRHNA, SNTAGT. V dropped 6 bases and J dropped 2; count of bases not matched to a gene: 6. The CDR3 contains 15 residues. CDR3 loop: CASSTGEFTNEKLFF. DNA for the CDR3: TGTGCCAGCAGCACAGGGGAGTTTACTAATGAAAAACTGTTTTTT.

The chain carries TRBV5-6 and TRBJ1-4; 8 bases match TRBD1. Germline CDR1 and CDR2: SGHDT and YYEEEE. J gave up 4 bases and V 4 bases, and 6 bases lay outside the gene matches. The CDR3 has 15 amino acids. The CDR3 spells CASSRGTGSNEKLFF. CDR3 nucleotide sequence: TGTGCCAGCAGCCGGGGGACAGGCAGTAATGAAAAACTGTTTTTT.

The rearrangement joins TRBV28 to TRBJ1-2, with 11 positions matching TRBD1. The length of the CDR3 is 15 residues. Per germline, CDR1 MDHEN and CDR2 SYDVKM. With V trimmed by 5 bases and J by 4 bases, 6 bases remained unmatched. The CDR3 sequence is CASSPGQGAIYGYTF. The DNA for the CDR3 is TGTGCCAGCAGTCCCGGACAGGGGGCGATCTATGGCTACACCTTC.

V is TRBV27 and J is TRBJ2-1; 13 bases are shared with TRBD2. Per the germline V gene, CDR1 is MNHEY and CDR2 is SMNVEV (reference sequence). The CDR3 is made up of 15 amino acids. V was clipped by 8 bases and J by 5 bases; unmatched bases: 6. CDR3 DNA: TGTGCCAGCCTGACTAGCGGGAGGCCCCACAATGAGCAGTTCTTC. It encodes CASLTSGRPHNEQFF.

J is TRBJ1-2 and V is TRBV9; 11 bases line up with TRBD1. Per the germline V gene, CDR1 is SGDLS and CDR2 is YYNGEE. The CDR3 has 15 residues. The ends lost 0 bases at V and 8 bases at J; junction bases unmatched: 6. This chain's CDR3 is CASSVAPGQGGGYTF. The CDR3 DNA reads as TGTGCCAGCAGCGTAGCCCCGGGACAGGGGGGAGGCTACACCTTC.